The 32 T cell receptor beta chains reported below all come from one sample, sequenced in a study of blood T cell repertoires in COVID-19. Data came from immunoSEQ multiplex PCR; TCRdb stores just in-frame clones and leaves some out. The table has approximately 170,000 clones, about 89% seen once. The sequenced sample was peripheral blood. These receptors were collected from a man between 18 and 35 years old who had recovered from COVID-19.

V is TRBV12-5 and J is TRBJ2-1, with D unresolved. CDR1 is LGHNT and CDR2 is FRNRAP in the germline V gene. Trimming took 4 bases from V and 4 from J, leaving 2 bases between them. This CDR3 is 11 amino acids long. The CDR3 DNA sequence: TGTGCTAGTGGTTCGTACAATGAGCAGTTCTTC. The encoded protein is CASGSYNEQFF.

This chain connects TRBV5-6 to TRBJ2-2, with 14 bases that match TRBD2. J lost 6 bases, V lost 1 base, and 5 bases had no gene match. Germline V CDR1 and CDR2: SGHDT, YYEEEE. The CDR3 runs 17 residues. CDR3 DNA sequence: TGTGCCAGCAGCTTGACCCGACTAGCGGGAGGGGCCGGGGAGCTGTTTTTT. It codes for CASSLTRLAGGAGELFF.

The genes are TRBV10-3 and TRBJ1-2; D not resolved. Germline CDR1 reads ENHRY; CDR2 reads SYGVKD. The V and J ends lost 5 bases and 4 bases respectively, with 11 bases between them. The CDR3 runs to 13 residues. For the CDR3, the DNA is TGTGCCATCAGTCTAGGCGCGTCCTATGGCTACACCTTC. Protein product: CAISLGASYGYTF.

V and J are TRBV5-6 and TRBJ2-7, with D possibly being TRBD1 (6 bases). The germline V and J ends were trimmed by 4 bases and 5 bases, with 22 bases remaining between them. CDR1 is SGHDT and CDR2 is YYEEEE in the germline V gene. The CDR3 contains 16 residues. This chain's CDR3 is CASSTYRDTRVHEQYF. In nucleotides, the CDR3 is TGTGCCAGCAGCACCTACCGGGACACAAGGGTCCACGAGCAGTACTTC.

The CDR3 is CASSPRQGGTDTQYF. The CDR3 DNA reads as TGCGCCAGCAGCCCCAGACAGGGTGGCACAGATACGCAGTATTTT. The chain links TRBV4-3 to TRBJ2-3; 7 nucleotides match TRBD1. There are 15 residues in the CDR3. The V and J ends lost 4 bases and 1 base, in that order; junction bases with no gene match: 5. The V gene's germline CDR1 is LGHNA and CDR2 YSLEER.

V and J are TRBV24-1 and TRBJ2-5; D possibly corresponds to TRBD1 (5 bases). The germline CDR1 and CDR2 sequences are KGHDR and SFDVKD. The CDR3 runs 13 residues. V gave up 5 bases and J gave up 2 bases, with 8 bases separating them. CDR3 region: CATSGAGQETQYF. The CDR3 coding sequence is TGTGCCACCAGTGGAGCAGGGCAAGAGACCCAGTACTTC.

There are a few counts of this clone. The chain joins TRBV28 to TRBJ2-7; unclear D gene. Trimming removed 3 bases at V and 0 bases at J, with 3 bases between. Germline V CDR1 and CDR2: MDHEN, SYDVKM. The CDR3 totals 12 residues. In DNA form, the CDR3 reads TGTGCCAGCAGTTTCGGCTCCTACGAGCAGTACTTC. As protein: CASSFGSYEQYF.

In nucleotides, the CDR3 is TGTGCCAGCTCCGGGTCCTGGTCTGGAAACACCATATATTTT. Protein product: CASSGSWSGNTIYF. This sequence joins TRBV3-1 (or the pseudogene TRBV3-2) and TRBJ1-3, with D unclear. The CDR3 is made up of 14 amino acids. The V end was cut by 8 bases, the J end by 1 base, with 12 bases between. The germline V gene has CDR1 LGHDT and CDR2 YNNKEL (reference sequence).

CDR3 amino acids: CASSLESGGTGELFF. The CDR3 DNA reads as TGTGCCAGCAGCTTAGAATCCGGGGGCACCGGGGAGCTGTTTTTT. J is TRBJ2-2 and V is TRBV7-2, with D possibly matching TRBD2 (6 bases). Germline values: CDR1 SGHTA, CDR2 FQGNSA. This CDR3 comprises 15 residues. Trimming left V 1 base short and J 4 bases short, with 10 bases between. Drawing the rest from reference TRBV7-2 and TRBJ2-2, the complete variable domain is GAGVSQSPSNKVTEKGKDVELRCDPISGHTALYWYRQSLGQGLEFLIYFQGNSAPDKSGLPSDRFSAERTGGSVSTLTIQRTQQEDSAVYLCASSLESGGTGELFFGEGSRLTVL.

The chain uses TRBV27 and TRBJ2-7; D is possibly TRBD2 (6 bases). This CDR3 comprises 14 residues. Germline V CDR1 and CDR2: MNHEY, SMNVEV (reference sequence). V was trimmed by 8 bases and J by 0 bases, leaving 14 bases between them. The CDR3 protein is CASGRTGVSYEQYF. In DNA, the CDR3 is TGTGCCAGCGGGAGGACGGGAGTCTCCTACGAGCAGTACTTC.

This sequence joins TRBV29-1 and TRBJ1-1, with D possibly being TRBD1 (6 bases). The germline gives CDR1 SQVTM, CDR2 ANQGSEA. Between the trimmed V and J ends, which lost 4 bases and 5 bases, there was a span of 11 bases. CDR3 length equals 12 residues. The CDR3 sequence: CSVGKGGTEAFF. DNA for the CDR3: TGCAGCGTTGGTAAGGGGGGGACTGAAGCTTTCTTT.

The chain combines TRBV25-1 with TRBJ1-1; D possibly corresponds to TRBD1 (5 bases). The CDR3 covers 15 residues. In germline, CDR1 is MGHDK, CDR2 SYGVNS. V was shortened by 1 base and J by 4 bases, with 13 bases between the two germline ends. Here the CDR3 DNA reads TGTGCCAGCAGTGAATGGGGCAGCTTGATCACTGAAGCTTTCTTT. It specifies CASSEWGSLITEAFF.

This rearrangement joins TRBV7-2 to TRBJ2-7, with 9 bases fitting TRBD2. J gave up 3 bases and V 5 bases, and 8 bases lay outside the gene matches. Germline V gene sequence: CDR1 SGHTA, CDR2 FQGNSA. The CDR3 is 15 amino acids. The CDR3 sequence: CASSSTGTSSYEQYF. DNA for the CDR3: TGTGCCAGCAGCAGCACCGGGACTAGCAGCTACGAGCAGTACTTC.

The chain combines TRBV25-1 with TRBJ1-1, with 8 bases that match TRBD1. The germline V gene has CDR1 MGHDK and CDR2 SYGVNS. This CDR3 region has 14 residues. Losses at the gene ends were 4 bases for V and 4 bases for J; bases not matched to a gene: 5. DNA for the CDR3: TGTGCCAGCAGTGTAGGACAGGGTGTCACTGAAGCTTTCTTT. Protein: CASSVGQGVTEAFF.

The J gene is TRBJ1-1, the V gene TRBV9; 8 positions agree with TRBD1. The CDR3 has 14 amino acids. V lost 3 bases, J lost 3 bases, and 4 bases stayed unmatched. The V gene's germline CDR1 is SGDLS and CDR2 YYNGEE. CDR3 sequence: CASSENRGDTEAFF. As DNA, the CDR3 is TGTGCCAGCAGCGAAAACAGGGGGGACACTGAAGCTTTCTTT.

The J gene is TRBJ2-3, the V gene TRBV10-3; 11 positions match TRBD2. Germline CDR1 and CDR2: ENHRY and SYGVKD. The CDR3 length is 18 residues. The J segment lost 0 bases and the V segment lost 2 bases, leaving 7 bases of the junction unmatched. For the CDR3, the DNA is TGTGCCATCAGTGAGCCTGGACTAGCGGGTAAGAGCACAGATACGCAGTATTTT. As protein: CAISEPGLAGKSTDTQYF.

About this clone: The sample carries other DNA sequences with the same CDR3. The J gene is TRBJ2-7, the V gene TRBV5-4; tentatively, D is TRBD2 (5 bases). Germline V gene sequence: CDR1 SGHNT, CDR2 YYREEE (reference sequence). V shed 0 bases and J shed 7 bases, with 8 bases lying between them. The CDR3 extends over 12 amino acids. DNA for the CDR3: TGTGCCAGCAGCTTGGGCGGGCGGGAGCAGTACTTC. Its protein product is CASSLGGREQYF.

The rearrangement uses TRBV5-4 and TRBJ1-2, with D possibly TRBD1 on 5 matching bases. V lost 0 bases and J lost 8, with 11 bases in between. Per the germline V gene, CDR1 is SGHNT and CDR2 is YYREEE (reference sequence). This CDR3 contains 13 residues. The CDR3 reads CASSLDGQTGYTF. The CDR3, as DNA: TGTGCCAGCAGCTTGGACGGACAAACGGGCTACACCTTC.

This chain connects TRBV6-2 or TRBV6-3 to TRBJ1-5, with D perhaps matching TRBD1 (5 bases). V was shortened by 0 bases and J by 9 bases, with 12 bases between the two germline ends. Germline loops: CDR1 MNHEY, CDR2 SVGEGT. The CDR3 length is 14 residues. The CDR3 region has the DNA TGTGCCAGCAGTTACTCAGGGGAGGTGAGGCCCCAGCATTTT. Protein: CASSYSGEVRPQHF.

The chain has TRBV6-2 or TRBV6-3 and TRBJ2-3; the D gene is possibly TRBD2 (5 bases). CDR1 is MNHEY, CDR2 SVGEGT, per germline. The CDR3 has 13 residues. Trimming removed 5 bases from V and 2 bases from J, with 8 bases in between. The CDR3 DNA sequence: TGTGCCAGCAGTAGAGGGAACACAGATACGCAGTATTTT. It yields the protein CASSRGNTDTQYF.

The chain joins TRBV2 to TRBJ2-7; D might be TRBD2 (5 bases). V dropped 2 bases and J dropped 4 bases, with 9 bases sitting between them. This CDR3 is built from 13 residues. Germline V CDR1 and CDR2: SNHLY, FYNNEI. This CDR3 reads CASSENSEYEQYF. For the CDR3, the DNA is TGTGCCAGCAGTGAAAATAGCGAGTACGAGCAGTACTTC.

The chain joins TRBV6-2 or TRBV6-3 to TRBJ2-7; maybe TRBD1 (5 bases). The V gene lost 6 bases and the J gene lost 3 bases, with 9 bases spanning the gap. The length of the CDR3 is 12 residues. The germline gives CDR1 MNHEY, CDR2 SVGEGT. CDR3 in amino acids: CASRPDSYEQYF. The CDR3 nucleotides are TGTGCCAGCAGGCCTGACAGCTACGAGCAGTACTTC.

The CDR3 loop reads CASSFYKATGATDTQYF. The DNA of the CDR3 is TGTGCCAGCAGCTTTTATAAAGCGACAGGGGCCACAGATACGCAGTATTTT. The chain has TRBV7-9 and TRBJ2-3; 8 positions agree with TRBD1. J lost 2 bases, V lost 3 bases, and 10 bases had no gene match. The CDR3 covers 17 residues. Germline loops: CDR1 SEHNR, CDR2 FQNEAQ (reference sequence).

This chain connects TRBV5-1 to TRBJ2-1; 8 bases are shared with TRBD2. Per germline, CDR1 SGHRS and CDR2 YFSETQ. The CDR3 sequence is 16 residues long. V dropped 1 base and J dropped 7; count of bases not matched to a gene: 10. CDR3 bases: TGCGCCAGCAGCTTGATGGGGCTAGCGGGTATAAATGAGCAGTTCTTC. Its translation is CASSLMGLAGINEQFF.

This clone occurred a few times. This chain connects TRBV18 to TRBJ2-7; D gene ambiguous. The CDR3 contains 12 residues. CDR1 and CDR2 (germline): KGHSH, LQKENI. The germline V and J ends were trimmed by 2 bases and 5 bases, with 7 bases remaining between them. The CDR3 loop reads CASSPSSNEQYF. Written as DNA, the CDR3 is TGTGCCAGCTCACCATCTAGTAACGAGCAGTACTTC.

The chain couples TRBV29-1 to TRBJ2-1; no firm D call. This CDR3 region has 13 residues. Trimming removed 7 bases at V and 0 bases at J, with 10 bases between. Per germline, CDR1 SQVTM and CDR2 ANQGSEA. The CDR3 spells CSEGSISYNEQFF. The CDR3 bases are TGCAGCGAGGGTTCCATCTCCTACAATGAGCAGTTCTTC.

Notes on this clone: Within the sample, other DNA sequences also encode this same CDR3. V and J are TRBV27 and TRBJ2-7, with 10 bases that match TRBD1. The V and J ends lost 3 bases and 6 bases, in that order; junction bases with no gene match: 2. CDR1 and CDR2 from the germline V gene are MNHEY and SMNVEV (reference sequence). The CDR3 spans 13 residues. In nucleotides, the CDR3 is TGTGCCAGCAGTTTGGGACAGGGGACCGAGCAGTACTTC. Translation: CASSLGQGTEQYF.

V usage is TRBV28 and J usage is TRBJ2-1; 10 nucleotides agree with TRBD2. J gave up 3 bases and V 5 bases, and 4 bases lay outside the gene matches. In germline, CDR1 is MDHEN, CDR2 SYDVKM. The CDR3 consists of 15 residues. The CDR3 DNA reads TGTGCCAGCAGTCAAGCGGGAGGGCTCTACAATGAGCAGTTCTTC. It yields the protein CASSQAGGLYNEQFF.

Here the CDR3 reads CASSPHAGRETSYNEQFF. The DNA for the CDR3 is TGTGCCAGCAGCCCCCACGCGGGGCGGGAGACCTCCTACAATGAGCAGTTCTTC. V gene TRBV9 combines with J gene TRBJ2-1; TRBD2 aligns across 7 bases. Germline lookup yields CDR1 SGDLS and CDR2 YYNGEE. The CDR3 length is 18 residues. V shed 4 bases and J 0 bases; nucleotides not matched to a gene: 13.

The gene calls are TRBV12-5 and TRBJ2-3; tentative D call: TRBD2 (6 bases). Germline assignment: CDR1 LGHNT and CDR2 FRNRAP. V gave up 6 bases and J gave up 5 bases, with 9 bases separating them. The CDR3 spans 12 residues. The CDR3 spells CASGVGGDTQYF. DNA for the CDR3: TGTGCTAGTGGAGTGGGGGGAGATACGCAGTATTTT.

This clone occurred a few times. The V call is TRBV10-3, the J call TRBJ1-2; 8 nucleotides agree with TRBD1. Germline V lookup: CDR1 ENHRY, CDR2 SYGVKD. The CDR3 is 15 amino acids. V lost 2 bases, J lost 7 bases, and 9 bases stayed unmatched. CDR3 in amino acids: CAISEIGQGYSGYTF. The CDR3 region has the DNA TGTGCCATCAGTGAGATCGGACAGGGCTATTCTGGCTACACCTTC.

This chain joins TRBV7-9 and TRBJ2-7; 7 nucleotides match TRBD1. The J segment lost 4 bases and the V segment lost 5 bases, leaving 8 bases of the junction unmatched. Germline V gene sequence: CDR1 SEHNR, CDR2 FQNEAQ (reference sequence). CDR3 length equals 14 residues. The CDR3 nucleotides read TGTGCCAGCAGCCCCGGGACAGTTCGATACGAGCAGTACTTC. Translation gives CASSPGTVRYEQYF.